This entry lists 2 T cell receptor beta chains sequenced from one sample in a study of Graves' ophthalmopathy and Graves' hyperthyroidism. Using RNA transcripts, the TCR beta CDR3 regions were amplified. Amplification began with first-round RT-PCR using HTBI primers, then second-round multiplex PCR was performed. TCRdb called the multiplex PCR reads again in MiXCR, with one record for every CDR3 protein. The sample holds approximately 1.2 million distinct CDR3 sequences; 35% to 45% are singletons and the top ten take roughly 10%. The sample consisted of peripheral blood or thyroid tissue (not recorded which). The receptors originated from an adult man with Graves' hyperthyroidism.

This clonotype was seen more than once but under ten times. J is TRBJ1-1 and V is TRBV20-1; the D is unclear. The CDR3 length is 10 residues. V lost 8 bases and J lost 11, with 15 bases in between. The germline V gene encodes CDR1 DFQATT and CDR2 SNEGSKA (reference sequence). For the CDR3, the DNA is TGCAGTCCAGGTACCCAGTCGGCTTTCTTT. Residues: CSPGTQSAFF.

Concerning this clonotype itself: Given a much more abundant clone one base away, this may be a read error. V usage is TRBV19 and J usage is TRBJ2-7; TRBD1 matches 10 bases. The CDR3 covers 13 residues. Trimming removed 10 bases from V and 3 bases from J; junction bases left unmatched: 6. CDR1 is LNHDA and CDR2 is SQIVND in the germline V gene (reference sequence). CDR3 protein: CATRDRGDYEQYF. For the CDR3, the DNA is TGTGCCACCAGGGACAGGGGTGACTACGAGCAGTACTTC.